What follows describes a single TCR beta chain. Its antigen is undetermined. This sample stems from a study of CD8 T cells in ankylosing spondylitis. Study-level findings and limits: Reports say disease-linked clones showed up significantly more in matched ankylosing spondylitis synovial fluid. Some motif variants were previously reported in reactive arthritis synovial fluid and blood. The study identified a TCR beta motif of under ten highly homologous variants that appeared characteristic of ankylosing spondylitis blood.

The V gene end was trimmed by 2 bases and the J gene end by 2 bases; junction bases not matched to a gene: 2. In germline, CDR1 is SNHLY, CDR2 FYNNEI. CDR3 length equals 15 residues. A quantitative 5'-RACE method, one with molecular barcodes, was used to make TCR beta libraries. MiXCR, applied by TCRdb to the 5' RACE reads, yields one record per CDR3 protein. The sample holds some 250,000 distinct CDR3 sequences, about 10% seen once. V usage is TRBV2 and J usage is TRBJ1-3; 8 bases agree with TRBD1. The sample comprised blood, either unsorted or a sorted T cell fraction (not recorded which). The clonotype was recovered from a male donor with ankylosing spondylitis or in good health (not recorded which). DNA of the CDR3: TGTGCCAGCAGTGAATCGACAGGGGCTGGAAACACCATATATTTT. Protein: CASSESTGAGNTIYF.